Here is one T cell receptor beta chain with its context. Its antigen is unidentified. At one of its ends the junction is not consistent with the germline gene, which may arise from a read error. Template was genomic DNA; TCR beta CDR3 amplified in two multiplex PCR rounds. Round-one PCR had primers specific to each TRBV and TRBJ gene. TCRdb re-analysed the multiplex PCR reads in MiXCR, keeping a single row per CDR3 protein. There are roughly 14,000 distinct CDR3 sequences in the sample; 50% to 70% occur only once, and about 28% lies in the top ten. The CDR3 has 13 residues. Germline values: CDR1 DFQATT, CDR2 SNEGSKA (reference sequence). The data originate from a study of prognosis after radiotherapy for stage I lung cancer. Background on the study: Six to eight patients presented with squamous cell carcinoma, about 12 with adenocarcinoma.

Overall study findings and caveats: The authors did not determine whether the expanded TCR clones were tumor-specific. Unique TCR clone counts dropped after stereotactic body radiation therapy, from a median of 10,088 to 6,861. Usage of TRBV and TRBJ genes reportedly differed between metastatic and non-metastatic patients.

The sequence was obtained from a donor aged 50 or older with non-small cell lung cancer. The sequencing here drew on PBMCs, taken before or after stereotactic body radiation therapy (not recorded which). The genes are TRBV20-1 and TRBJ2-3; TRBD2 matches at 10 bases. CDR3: CSARSSGGDTKYF. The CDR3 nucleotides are TGCAGTGCTAGGTCTAGCGGGGGAGATACGAAGTATTTC.